Below are 18 T cell receptor beta chains sequenced from a single sample in a study of blood T cell repertoires in COVID-19. Method: immunoSEQ multiplex PCR; TCRdb's copy keeps in-frame clones and lacks some. The table records about 260,000 clones, around 86% of them present only once. Material for sequencing was PBMCs or T cells enriched from blood (not recorded which). The receptors shown here come from a woman aged 45 to 65 who had recovered from COVID-19.

This chain connects TRBV5-5 to TRBJ2-7; a weak D match, TRBD2 (6 bases). V was pared by 3 bases and J by 6 bases, with 16 bases between. The CDR3 is 14 amino acids. CDR1 is SGHKS, CDR2 YYEKEE, per germline (reference sequence). CDR3 coding DNA: TGTGCCAGCAGCTCCGAAACGGGGGTCTCCGAGCAGTACTTC. This encodes CASSSETGVSEQYF.

In its sample, this clone was seen once. The CDR3 here is CASSPRGFKKAFF. The CDR3 DNA is TGTGCCAGCAGTCCCCGGGGATTTAAAAAAGCTTTCTTT. The chain uses TRBV12-3 or TRBV12-4 and TRBJ1-1; D not certain. Trimming left V 5 bases short and J 9 bases short, with 16 bases between. CDR3 length equals 13 residues.

The chain is built from TRBV7-3 and TRBJ1-1; 12 bases are a match to TRBD1. Germline V lookup: CDR1 SGHTA, CDR2 FQGTGA. The CDR3 is 19 amino acids. J lost 3 bases, V lost 6 bases, and 17 bases had no gene match. CDR3 in amino acids: CASSLYGTGTGGGYTEAFF. In DNA, the CDR3 is TGTGCCAGCAGTCTATATGGGACCGGGACAGGGGGCGGGTACACTGAAGCTTTCTTT.

The V and J genes are TRBV7-9 and TRBJ1-5; D remains unclear. This CDR3 has 16 amino acids. V lost 8 bases to trimming and J lost 1 base, with 18 bases between them. The germline V gene has CDR1 SEHNR and CDR2 FQNEAQ (reference sequence). Here the CDR3 reads CASGLYGEGSNQPQHF. CDR3 sequence (DNA): TGTGCCAGCGGCCTCTACGGGGAAGGAAGCAATCAGCCCCAGCATTTT.

The rearrangement uses TRBV20-1 and TRBJ2-7, with D perhaps TRBD2 (5 bases). In germline, CDR1 is DFQATT, CDR2 SNEGSKA (reference sequence). This CDR3 is 14 amino acids long. The V end was cut by 3 bases, the J end by 2 bases, with 14 bases between. Written as DNA, the CDR3 is TGCAGTGCTAGTGGGGAACGGAGGCCCTACGAGCAGTACTTC. It yields the protein CSASGERRPYEQYF.

This rearrangement joins TRBV19 to TRBJ1-4, with TRBD1 matching 8 bases. With 6 bases clipped from V and 0 bases from J, the junction kept 3 bases outside the gene matches. Germline V gene sequence: CDR1 LNHDA, CDR2 SQIVND (reference sequence). The CDR3 has 15 residues. Here the CDR3 reads CASRDRAATNEKLFF. CDR3 sequence (DNA): TGTGCCAGTAGGGACAGGGCCGCAACTAATGAAAAACTGTTTTTT.

The chain couples TRBV11-2 to TRBJ2-1, with 9 bases matching TRBD1. V gave up 3 bases and J gave up 7 bases; unmatched junction bases: 4. CDR1 is SGHAT and CDR2 is FQNNGV in the germline V gene. The CDR3 has 14 amino acids. As DNA, the CDR3 is TGTGCCAGCAGCTTCTACAGGGGGCTTAATGAGCAGTTCTTC. Its protein is CASSFYRGLNEQFF.

This clone was observed a few times. V is TRBV27 and J is TRBJ1-1; a weak D match, TRBD1 (5 bases). The CDR3 is 18 residues long. The V gene's germline CDR1 is MNHEY and CDR2 SMNVEV (reference sequence). Trimming removed 8 bases from V and 4 bases from J, with 29 bases in between. For the CDR3, the DNA is TGTGCCAGCGGGGGGATTCAAGGACTGGACACAAAAGGCACTGAAGCTTTCTTT. Its protein product is CASGGIQGLDTKGTEAFF.

The V gene is TRBV28, the J gene TRBJ2-7; possible D gene TRBD2, 6 bases. CDR3 length: 14 residues. Germline V gene data show CDR1 as MDHEN and CDR2 as SYDVKM. V lost 5 bases and J lost 3, with 14 bases in between. The CDR3 region has the DNA TGTGCCAGCAGTCCCTGGGGGGAAAACTACGAGCAGTACTTC. It is translated as CASSPWGENYEQYF.

This chain connects TRBV4-3 to TRBJ1-1; 7 nucleotides line up with TRBD1. CDR1 is LGHNA, CDR2 YSLEER, per germline. The CDR3 contains 13 residues. V lost 4 bases, J lost 4 bases, and 3 bases stayed unmatched. In DNA form, the CDR3 reads TGCGCCAGCAGCCGGCAGGGGGGCACTGAAGCTTTCTTT. Translating gives CASSRQGGTEAFF.

V and J are TRBV28 and TRBJ1-1; D is unresolved. The CDR3 is 11 residues long. Germline V gene data show CDR1 as MDHEN and CDR2 as SYDVKM. V was cut by 8 bases and J by 5 bases, with 9 bases left in between. The chain's CDR3 is CASGWRTEAFF. CDR3 nucleotide sequence: TGTGCCAGCGGTTGGCGGACTGAAGCTTTCTTT.

This clone appeared a single time. V and J are TRBV19 and TRBJ2-3, with D unclear. This CDR3 contains 12 residues. The V and J ends lost 5 bases and 5 bases respectively, with 8 bases between them. Germline lookup yields CDR1 LNHDA and CDR2 SQIVND (reference sequence). In nucleotides, the CDR3 is TGTGCCAGTAGTCGACTGTTAGATACGCAGTATTTT. This encodes CASSRLLDTQYF.

A few counts support this clone. V usage is TRBV6-5 and J usage is TRBJ2-7, with 11 bases that match TRBD2. The germline CDR1 and CDR2 sequences are MNHEY and SVGAGI. The CDR3 has 15 residues. V dropped 6 bases and J dropped 7; count of bases not matched to a gene: 11. The CDR3 is CASSASGLAEREQYF. Here the CDR3 DNA reads TGTGCCAGCAGCGCCTCGGGACTAGCGGAACGGGAGCAGTACTTC.

The chain combines TRBV5-5 with TRBJ1-6; D ambiguous. Germline V gene lookup returns CDR1 SGHKS and CDR2 YYEKEE (reference sequence). The CDR3 extends over 12 amino acids. The V and J ends lost 4 bases and 7 bases respectively, with 6 bases between them. CDR3 sequence (DNA): TGTGCCAGCAGCCGCGAAAATTCACCCCTCCACTTT. It translates to CASSRENSPLHF.

The chain employs TRBV5-8 and TRBJ1-1; D possibly corresponds to TRBD1 (6 bases). V was trimmed by 5 bases and J by 0 bases, leaving 20 bases between them. CDR3 length: 17 residues. Germline V gene lookup returns CDR1 SGHTS and CDR2 YDEGEE. The CDR3 sequence is CASSPELPGHLNTEAFF. The CDR3 DNA is TGTGCCAGCAGTCCAGAACTACCGGGACACTTGAACACTGAAGCTTTCTTT.

V is TRBV6-2 or TRBV6-3 and J is TRBJ1-5; the match to TRBD1 covers 7 bases. The CDR3 sequence is 14 residues long. Germline values: CDR1 MNHEY, CDR2 SVGEGT. V gave up 5 bases and J gave up 2 bases; unmatched junction bases: 3. CDR3 in amino acids: CASSTGTGNQPQHF. CDR3 sequence (DNA): TGTGCCAGCAGTACAGGGACAGGCAATCAGCCCCAGCATTTT.

The chain links TRBV6-5 to TRBJ2-3; 14 bases map to TRBD2. Unmatched junction bases numbered 2, after V lost 2 bases and J lost 4 bases. Germline CDR1 MNHEY, CDR2 SVGAGI. The CDR3 consists of 16 residues. In nucleotides, the CDR3 is TGTGCCAGCAGTTACGGGACTAGCGGGAGCCCAGATACGCAGTATTTT. This encodes CASSYGTSGSPDTQYF.

This rearrangement joins TRBV5-8 to TRBJ2-2; D call uncertain. The CDR3 contains 13 residues. CDR1 and CDR2 (germline): SGHTS, YDEGEE. Trimming cost V 3 bases and J 12 bases, with 15 bases left between them. CDR3 DNA: TGTGCCAGCAGCTACATCCTAGTCTCGAAGCTGTTTTTT. As protein: CASSYILVSKLFF.